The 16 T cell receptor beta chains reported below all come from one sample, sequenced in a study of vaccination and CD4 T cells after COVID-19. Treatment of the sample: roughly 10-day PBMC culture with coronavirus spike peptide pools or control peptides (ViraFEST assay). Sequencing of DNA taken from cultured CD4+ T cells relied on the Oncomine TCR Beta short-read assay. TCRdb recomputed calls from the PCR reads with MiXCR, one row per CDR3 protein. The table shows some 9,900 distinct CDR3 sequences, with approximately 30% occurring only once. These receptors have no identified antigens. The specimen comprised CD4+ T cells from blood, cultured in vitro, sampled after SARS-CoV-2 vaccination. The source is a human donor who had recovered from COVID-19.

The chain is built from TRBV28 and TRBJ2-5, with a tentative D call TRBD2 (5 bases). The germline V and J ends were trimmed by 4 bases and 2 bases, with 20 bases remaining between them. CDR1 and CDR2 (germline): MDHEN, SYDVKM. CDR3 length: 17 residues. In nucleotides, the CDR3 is TGTGCCAGCAGTTCCGAAAAATCCTTTGGCGGGCAAGAGACCCAGTACTTC. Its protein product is CASSSEKSFGGQETQYF.

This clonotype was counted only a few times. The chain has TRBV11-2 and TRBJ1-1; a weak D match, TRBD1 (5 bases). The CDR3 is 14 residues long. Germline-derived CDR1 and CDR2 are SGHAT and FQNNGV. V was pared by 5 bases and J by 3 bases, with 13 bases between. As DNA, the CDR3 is TGTGCCAGCAGCCCCGCAGGGTGGGACACTGAAGCTTTCTTT. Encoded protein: CASSPAGWDTEAFF.

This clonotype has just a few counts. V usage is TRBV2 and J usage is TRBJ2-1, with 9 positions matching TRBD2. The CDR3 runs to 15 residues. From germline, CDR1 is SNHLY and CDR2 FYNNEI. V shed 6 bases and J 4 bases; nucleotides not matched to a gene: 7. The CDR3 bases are TGTGCCAGCAGACCAGCGGGAGGAGGTTACAATGAGCAGTTCTTC. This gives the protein CASRPAGGGYNEQFF.

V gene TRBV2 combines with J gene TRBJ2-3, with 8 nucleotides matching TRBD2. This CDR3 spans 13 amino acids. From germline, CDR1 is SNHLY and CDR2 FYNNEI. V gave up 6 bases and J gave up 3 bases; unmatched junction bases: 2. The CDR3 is CASRSGRTDTQYF. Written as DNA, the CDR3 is TGTGCCAGCAGGAGCGGGAGAACAGATACGCAGTATTTT.

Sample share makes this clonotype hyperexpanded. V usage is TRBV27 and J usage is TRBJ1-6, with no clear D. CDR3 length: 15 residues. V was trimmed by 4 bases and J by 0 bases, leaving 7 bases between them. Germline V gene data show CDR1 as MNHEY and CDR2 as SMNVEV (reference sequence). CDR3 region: CASSSRSSYNSPLHF. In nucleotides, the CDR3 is TGTGCCAGCAGTTCGAGGAGCTCCTATAATTCACCCCTCCACTTT.

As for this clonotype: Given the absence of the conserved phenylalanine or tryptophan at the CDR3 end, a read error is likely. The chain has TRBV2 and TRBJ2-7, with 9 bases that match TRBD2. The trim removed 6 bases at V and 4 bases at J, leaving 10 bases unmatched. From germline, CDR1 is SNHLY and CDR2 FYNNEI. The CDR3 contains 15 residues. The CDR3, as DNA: TGTGCCAGCAGAGGGGGGACTAGCAGACTTTACGAGCAGTACATC. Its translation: CASRGGTSRLYEQYI.

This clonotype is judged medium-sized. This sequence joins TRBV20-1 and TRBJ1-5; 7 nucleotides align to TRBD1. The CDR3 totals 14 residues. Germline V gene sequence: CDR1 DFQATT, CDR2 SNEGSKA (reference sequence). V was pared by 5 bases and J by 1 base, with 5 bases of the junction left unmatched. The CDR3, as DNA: TGCAGTGCTGGAGGGGGCTTGAGCAATCAGCCCCAGCATTTT. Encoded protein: CSAGGGLSNQPQHF.

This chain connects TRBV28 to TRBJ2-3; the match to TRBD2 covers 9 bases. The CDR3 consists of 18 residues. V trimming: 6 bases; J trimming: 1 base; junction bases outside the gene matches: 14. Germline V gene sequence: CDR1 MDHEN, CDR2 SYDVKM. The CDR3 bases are TGTGCCAGCAGGTTAGCGGGAGCGGTCATACGTGGCACAGATACGCAGTATTTT. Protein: CASRLAGAVIRGTDTQYF.

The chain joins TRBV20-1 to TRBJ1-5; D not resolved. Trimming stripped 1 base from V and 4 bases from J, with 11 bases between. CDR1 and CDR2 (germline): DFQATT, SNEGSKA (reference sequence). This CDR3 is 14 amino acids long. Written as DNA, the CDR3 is TGCAGTGCTAGAGTAGGTAGTTGGAATCAGCCCCAGCATTTT. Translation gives CSARVGSWNQPQHF.

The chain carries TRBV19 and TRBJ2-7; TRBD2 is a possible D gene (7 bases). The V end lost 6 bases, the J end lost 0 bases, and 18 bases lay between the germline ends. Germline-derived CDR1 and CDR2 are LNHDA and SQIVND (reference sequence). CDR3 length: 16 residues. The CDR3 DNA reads TGTGCCAGTAGCCCTAGGGGGAGCGGGAACTCCTACGAGCAGTACTTC. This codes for CASSPRGSGNSYEQYF.

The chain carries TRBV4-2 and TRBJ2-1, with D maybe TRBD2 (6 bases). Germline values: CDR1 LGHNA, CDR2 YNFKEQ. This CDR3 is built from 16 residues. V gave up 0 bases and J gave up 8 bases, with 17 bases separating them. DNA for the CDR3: TGTGCCAGCAGCCAAGAGCTCCGGGACTTACTAGATGAGCAGTTCTTC. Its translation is CASSQELRDLLDEQFF.

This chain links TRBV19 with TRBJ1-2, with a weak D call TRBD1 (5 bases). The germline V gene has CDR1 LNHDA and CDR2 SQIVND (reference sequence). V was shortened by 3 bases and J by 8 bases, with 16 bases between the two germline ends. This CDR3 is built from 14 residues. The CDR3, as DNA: TGTGCCAGTAGTATTAGTGGTACAGGAGGGGGCTACACCTTC. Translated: CASSISGTGGGYTF. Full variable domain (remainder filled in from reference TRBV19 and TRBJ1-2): DGGITQSPKYLFRKEGQNVTLSCEQNLNHDAMYWYRQDPGQGLRLIYYSQIVNDFQKGDIAEGYSVSREKKESFPLTVTSAQKNPTAFYLCASSISGTGGGYTFGSGTRLTVV.

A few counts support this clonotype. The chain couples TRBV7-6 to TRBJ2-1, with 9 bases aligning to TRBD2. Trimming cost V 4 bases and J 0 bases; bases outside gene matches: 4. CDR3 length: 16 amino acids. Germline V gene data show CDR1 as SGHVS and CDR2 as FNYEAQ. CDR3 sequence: CASSSHSGGSYNEQFF. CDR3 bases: TGTGCCAGCAGCTCCCATAGCGGGGGCTCCTACAATGAGCAGTTCTTC.

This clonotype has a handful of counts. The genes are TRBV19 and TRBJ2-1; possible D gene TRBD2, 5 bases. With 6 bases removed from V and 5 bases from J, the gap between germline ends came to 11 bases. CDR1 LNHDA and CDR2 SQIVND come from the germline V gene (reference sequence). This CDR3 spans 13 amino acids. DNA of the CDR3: TGTGCCAGTAGGAAAAGCGGTGACAATGAGCAGTTCTTC. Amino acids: CASRKSGDNEQFF. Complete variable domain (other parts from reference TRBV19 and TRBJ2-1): DGGITQSPKYLFRKEGQNVTLSCEQNLNHDAMYWYRQDPGQGLRLIYYSQIVNDFQKGDIAEGYSVSREKKESFPLTVTSAQKNPTAFYLCASRKSGDNEQFFGPGTRLTVL.

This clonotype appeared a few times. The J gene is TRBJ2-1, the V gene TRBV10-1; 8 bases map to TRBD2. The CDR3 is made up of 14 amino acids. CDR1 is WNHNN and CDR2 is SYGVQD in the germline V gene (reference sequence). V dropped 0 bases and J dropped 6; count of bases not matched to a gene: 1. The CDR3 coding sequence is TGCGCCAGCAGTGAGTCGGGGACTAGCAATGAGCAGTTCTTC. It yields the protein CASSESGTSNEQFF.

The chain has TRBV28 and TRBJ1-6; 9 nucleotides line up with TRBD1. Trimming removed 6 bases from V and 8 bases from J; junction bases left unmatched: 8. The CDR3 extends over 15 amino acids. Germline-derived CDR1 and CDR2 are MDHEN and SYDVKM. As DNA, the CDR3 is TGTGCCAGCAGGGAAGACAGGGGGAGGGATTCACCCCTCCACTTT. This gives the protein CASREDRGRDSPLHF.